The next 29 T cell receptor beta chains were all read from a single sample in a study of OX40 agonist ivuxolimab in advanced cancers. Clones were read by immunoSEQ multiplex PCR, and TCRdb kept only the in-frame ones, dropping some. The sample lists about 93,000 clones, 94% seen once, with roughly 2.6% in the top ten. The sequencing here drew on CD4+ or CD8+ T cells sorted from blood, taken in a trial of the OX40 agonist ivuxolimab. The receptors here all came from an adult with an advanced solid tumor such as melanoma, head and neck, liver or kidney cancer.

This sequence joins TRBV15 and TRBJ2-7; 8 positions agree with TRBD1. With 2 bases clipped from V and 3 bases from J, the junction kept 6 bases outside the gene matches. The CDR3 extends over 15 amino acids. Looked up from germline, CDR1 is LNHNV and CDR2 is YYDKDF (reference sequence). The CDR3: CATSRRRQGFYEQYF. The DNA for the CDR3 is TGTGCCACCAGCAGACGTAGACAGGGGTTCTACGAGCAGTACTTC.

The genes are TRBV7-6 and TRBJ2-5; no definite D call. Germline values: CDR1 SGHVS, CDR2 FNYEAQ. The germline V and J ends were trimmed by 0 bases and 4 bases, with 0 bases remaining between them. The CDR3 runs 11 residues. This CDR3 reads CASSLAETQYF. In DNA form, the CDR3 reads TGTGCCAGCAGCTTAGCAGAGACCCAGTACTTC. Looking up the rest from reference TRBV7-6 and TRBJ2-5 gives the full variable domain: GAGVSQSPRYKVTKRGQDVALRCDPISGHVSLYWYRQALGQGPEFLTYFNYEAQQDKSGLPNDRFSAERPEGSISTLTIQRTEQRDSAMYRCASSLAETQYFGPGTRLLVL.

The chain carries TRBV18 and TRBJ2-3, with TRBD2 as a possible D gene (6 bases). The CDR3 covers 13 residues. Germline lookup yields CDR1 KGHSH and CDR2 LQKENI. V was cut by 9 bases and J by 3 bases, with 13 bases left in between. CDR3 nucleotides: TGTGCCAGTTGGGACTCTTTAACAGATACGCAGTATTTT. Translated, it gives CASWDSLTDTQYF.

V usage is TRBV20-1 and J usage is TRBJ2-1; D remains unclear. The length of the CDR3 is 8 residues. Trimming removed 4 bases at V and 13 bases at J, with 5 bases between. Germline V gene data show CDR1 as DFQATT and CDR2 as SNEGSKA (reference sequence). CDR3 sequence: CSANRQFF. The CDR3 DNA is TGCAGTGCTAATCGACAGTTCTTC.

The CDR3 loop reads CASSADSYGYTF. CDR3 nucleotide sequence: TGTGCCAGCAGCGCCGACAGCTATGGCTACACCTTC. The chain recombines TRBV7-9 with TRBJ1-2; a possible D gene is TRBD1 (5 bases). Germline-derived CDR1 and CDR2 are SEHNR and FQNEAQ (reference sequence). This CDR3 is built from 12 residues. Trimming removed 5 bases from V and 4 bases from J, with 8 bases in between.

The V gene is TRBV6-5, the J gene TRBJ2-1; TRBD2 is a possible D gene (6 bases). CDR3 length: 12 residues. The V end lost 6 bases, the J end lost 6 bases, and 9 bases lay between the germline ends. The germline V gene encodes CDR1 MNHEY and CDR2 SVGAGI. In DNA form, the CDR3 reads TGTGCCAGCAGATTGGGGGGCAATGAGCAGTTCTTC. Protein: CASRLGGNEQFF.

The genes are TRBV6-6 and TRBJ1-2; a possible D gene is TRBD1 (5 bases). Between the trimmed V and J ends, which lost 2 bases and 4 bases, there was a span of 8 bases. CDR3 length equals 13 residues. Germline V gene sequence: CDR1 MNHNY, CDR2 SVGAGI (reference sequence). The CDR3 reads CASSYPGGYGYTF. The CDR3 DNA follows: TGTGCCAGCAGTTACCCCGGGGGCTATGGCTACACCTTC.

This sequence joins TRBV5-6 and TRBJ1-1; D uncertain. This CDR3 region has 13 residues. Germline V gives CDR1 SGHDT, CDR2 YYEEEE. V lost 2 bases, J lost 1 base, and 6 bases lay in between. Here the CDR3 reads CASSLSENTEAFF. The CDR3, as DNA: TGTGCCAGCAGCTTATCAGAGAACACTGAAGCTTTCTTT. The whole variable domain, remainder taken from reference TRBV5-6 and TRBJ1-1, is DAGVTQSPTHLIKTRGQQVTLRCSPKSGHDTVSWYQQALGQGPQFIFQYYEEEERQRGNFPDRFSGHQFPNYSSELNVNALLLGDSALYLCASSLSENTEAFFGQGTRLTVV.

The gene calls are TRBV18 and TRBJ2-1; D might be TRBD1 (6 bases). V lost 3 bases to trimming and J lost 14 bases, with 17 bases between them. The germline V gene encodes CDR1 KGHSH and CDR2 LQKENI. This CDR3 has 13 residues. This CDR3 is CASSPLDQGTKFF. CDR3 bases: TGTGCCAGCTCACCGCTGGACCAGGGGACAAAGTTCTTC.

This clone is a singleton in its sample. J is TRBJ2-7 and V is TRBV7-9, with 10 bases that match TRBD1. CDR1 SEHNR and CDR2 FQNEAQ come from the germline V gene (reference sequence). V shed 5 bases and J 3 bases; nucleotides not matched to a gene: 7. The length of the CDR3 is 15 residues. The CDR3 nucleotides read TGTGCCAGCAGCACCCGGACAGGGGGGGTCTACGAGCAGTACTTC. Protein product: CASSTRTGGVYEQYF.

This clone came up a few times. The CDR3 spells CASRLTGDNSPLHF. CDR3 coding DNA: TGCGCCAGCAGACTGACAGGGGACAATTCACCCCTCCACTTT. V usage is TRBV5-1 and J usage is TRBJ1-6, with TRBD1 matching over 8 bases. The CDR3 loop spans 14 amino acids. The germline V gene has CDR1 SGHRS and CDR2 YFSETQ. J lost 7 bases, V lost 5 bases, and 5 bases had no gene match.

The rearrangement links TRBV25-1 to TRBJ2-7; unclear D gene. With 2 bases removed from V and 3 bases from J, the gap between germline ends came to 11 bases. From germline, CDR1 is MGHDK and CDR2 SYGVNS. This CDR3 has 14 residues. Here the CDR3 reads CASSEGLSYYEQYF. The CDR3 DNA reads TGTGCCAGCAGTGAAGGGCTTTCCTACTACGAGCAGTACTTC.

In this sample, this clone turned up a few times. CDR3 nucleotides: TGTGCCAGCTCACCAGGGGACCTAGGCGAGCAGTACTTC. Its translation is CASSPGDLGEQYF. The V gene is TRBV18, the J gene TRBJ2-7, with D perhaps matching TRBD1 or TRBD2 (5 bases each). Trimming shortened V by 2 bases and J by 6 bases, and 11 bases separated the two germline ends. Germline V gives CDR1 KGHSH, CDR2 LQKENI. The CDR3 runs 13 residues.

The CDR3 is CASSLGTSGRNEQFF. The CDR3 DNA sequence: TGTGCCAGCAGTCTCGGGACTAGCGGGAGGAATGAGCAGTTCTTC. The chain employs TRBV27 and TRBJ2-1; TRBD2 matches 15 bases. V was pared by 5 bases and J by 7 bases, with 3 bases of the junction left unmatched. Per germline, CDR1 MNHEY and CDR2 SMNVEV (reference sequence). The CDR3 has 15 residues.

The chain combines TRBV21-1 with TRBJ2-3. TRBV21-1 is designated a pseudogene. The CDR3 is 15 residues long. CDR3 loop: CASSTRTGHTDTQYF. The CDR3 nucleotides read TGTGCCAGCAGCACCCGGACGGGCCACACAGATACGCAGTATTTT.

This chain joins TRBV7-7 and TRBJ1-3; D unclear. The CDR3 has 15 amino acids. V was pared by 2 bases and J by 0 bases, with 8 bases between. CDR1 SSHAT and CDR2 FNYEAQ come from the germline V gene (reference sequence). The CDR3 DNA sequence: TGTGCCAGCAGCTTAAATCCGAGCTCTGGAAACACCATATATTTT. This sequence encodes CASSLNPSSGNTIYF.

The chain carries TRBV2 and TRBJ1-5; possibly TRBD1 for D (5 bases). CDR1 and CDR2 (germline): SNHLY, FYNNEI. The V end was cut by 8 bases, the J end by 4 bases, with 12 bases between. The CDR3 runs 13 residues. The CDR3 DNA sequence: TGTGCCAGCCAGGGAATCCCAAATCAGCCCCAGCATTTT. Its protein product is CASQGIPNQPQHF. The variable domain in full, completed from reference TRBV2 and TRBJ1-5, reads EPEVTQTPSHQVTQMGQEVILRCVPISNHLYFYWYRQILGQKVEFLVSFYNNEISEKSEIFDDQFSVERPDGSNFTLKIRSTKLEDSAMYFCASQGIPNQPQHFGDGTRLSIL.

The chain links TRBV18 to TRBJ1-4; D is ambiguous. Trimming stripped 6 bases from V and 6 bases from J, with 8 bases between. Per the germline V gene, CDR1 is KGHSH and CDR2 is LQKENI. The CDR3 runs 12 residues. The CDR3 spells CASSISDEKLFF. In DNA form, the CDR3 reads TGTGCCAGCTCGATTTCGGATGAAAAACTGTTTTTT.

The V gene is TRBV4-1, the J gene TRBJ2-7, with TRBD1 matching 10 bases. V trimming: 2 bases; J trimming: 4 bases; junction bases outside the gene matches: 5. This CDR3 spans 15 amino acids. Germline CDR1 and CDR2: MGHRA and YSYEKL. In DNA, the CDR3 is TGCGCCAGCAGCCAACCCGGGACAGGGGCTTACGAGCAGTACTTC. Protein sequence: CASSQPGTGAYEQYF.

V is TRBV13 and J is TRBJ2-7; TRBD2 is a possible D gene (6 bases). In germline, CDR1 is PRHDT, CDR2 FYEKMQ (reference sequence). This CDR3 comprises 14 residues. V lost 5 bases to trimming and J lost 3 bases, with 14 bases between them. CDR3 coding DNA: TGTGCCAGCAGCCCGGGACTCGGGTTCTACGAGCAGTACTTC. This translates into CASSPGLGFYEQYF. Full variable domain (missing parts from reference TRBV13 and TRBJ2-7): AAGVIQSPRHLIKEKRETATLKCYPIPRHDTVYWYQQGPGQDPQFLISFYEKMQSDKGSIPDRFSAQQFSDYHSELNMSSLELGDSALYFCASSPGLGFYEQYFGPGTRLTVT.

The chain employs TRBV29-1 and TRBJ1-2, with D possibly TRBD1 on 5 matching bases. The CDR3 runs to 13 residues. V lost 4 bases and J lost 4, with 13 bases in between. The germline V gene encodes CDR1 SQVTM and CDR2 ANQGSEA. The CDR3 bases are TGCAGCGTTGTCGGAGGGGCAGGCTATGGCTACACCTTC. Encoded protein: CSVVGGAGYGYTF.

The gene calls are TRBV11-2 and TRBJ2-7; D may be TRBD2 (5 bases). CDR3 length: 12 amino acids. Germline CDR1 SGHAT, CDR2 FQNNGV. V shed 9 bases and J shed 0 bases, with 9 bases lying between them. The CDR3 spells CASEDSSYEQYF. The CDR3 DNA follows: TGTGCCAGTGAGGACTCCTCCTACGAGCAGTACTTC.

The genes are TRBV13 and TRBJ2-3; TRBD2 agrees at 10 bases. CDR1 and CDR2 from the germline V gene are PRHDT and FYEKMQ (reference sequence). Trimming at V came to 5 bases and at J to 3 bases, leaving 8 bases not matched to a gene. The CDR3 extends over 16 amino acids. CDR3 in amino acids: CASSIISGRITDTQYF. The CDR3 DNA is TGTGCCAGCAGCATCATTAGCGGGAGGATAACAGATACGCAGTATTTT.

This chain joins TRBV19 and TRBJ1-5; TRBD1 matches at 7 bases. Germline values: CDR1 LNHDA, CDR2 SQIVND (reference sequence). This CDR3 is built from 15 residues. With 1 base clipped from V and 1 base from J, the junction kept 1 base outside the gene matches. CDR3: CASSIATGSNQPQHF. CDR3 bases: TGTGCCAGTAGTATAGCGACAGGGAGCAATCAGCCCCAGCATTTT.

The V and J genes are TRBV2 and TRBJ2-7; TRBD1 matches 7 bases. In germline, CDR1 is SNHLY, CDR2 FYNNEI. V was clipped by 8 bases and J by 0 bases; unmatched bases: 4. This CDR3 is 13 amino acids long. CDR3 in amino acids: CASGGQFSYEQYF. The CDR3, as DNA: TGTGCCAGCGGGGGACAGTTCTCCTACGAGCAGTACTTC.

The chain links TRBV7-9 to TRBJ2-1, with 7 bases fitting TRBD2. CDR3 size: 12 residues. CDR1 is SEHNR, CDR2 FQNEAQ, per germline (reference sequence). The trim removed 7 bases at V and 9 bases at J, leaving 6 bases unmatched. CDR3 DNA: TGTGCCAGCACGGCGGGAGACCGTGAGCAGTTCTTC. Encoded protein: CASTAGDREQFF. The complete variable domain, with remaining parts taken from reference TRBV7-9 and TRBJ2-1, reads DTGVSQNPRHKITKRGQNVTFRCDPISEHNRLYWYRQTLGQGPEFLTYFQNEAQLEKSRLLSDRFSAERPKGSFSTLEIQRTEQGDSAMYLCASTAGDREQFFGPGTRLTVL.

The V call is TRBV5-6, the J call TRBJ2-5, with D hard to call. The J call may be wrong; the DNA end is better matched by TRBJ2-7. In germline, CDR1 is SGHDT, CDR2 YYEEEE. The length of the CDR3 is 15 residues. CDR3 sequence reads: CASSLWKASSYEQYF. CDR3 sequence (DNA): TGTGCCAGCAGCTTGTGGAAGGCCAGCTCCTACGAGCAGTACTTC.

The V gene is TRBV12-5, the J gene TRBJ2-1; perhaps TRBD2 as D (5 bases). Trimming left V 5 bases short and J 5 bases short, with 19 bases between. The CDR3 spans 16 residues. Germline V lookup: CDR1 LGHNT, CDR2 FRNRAP. The CDR3 loop reads CASGPVLGGGHNEQFF. For the CDR3, the DNA is TGTGCTAGTGGTCCTGTTCTAGGAGGAGGTCACAATGAGCAGTTCTTC.

This clone was seen only once. The chain couples TRBV5-6 to TRBJ2-7; 8 nucleotides agree with TRBD2. Germline CDR1 reads SGHDT; CDR2 reads YYEEEE. The CDR3 length is 13 residues. V was pared by 2 bases and J by 6 bases, with 4 bases of the junction left unmatched. The CDR3 sequence: CASSLSGSGEQYF. CDR3 coding DNA: TGTGCCAGCAGCTTAAGCGGGAGCGGCGAGCAGTACTTC.